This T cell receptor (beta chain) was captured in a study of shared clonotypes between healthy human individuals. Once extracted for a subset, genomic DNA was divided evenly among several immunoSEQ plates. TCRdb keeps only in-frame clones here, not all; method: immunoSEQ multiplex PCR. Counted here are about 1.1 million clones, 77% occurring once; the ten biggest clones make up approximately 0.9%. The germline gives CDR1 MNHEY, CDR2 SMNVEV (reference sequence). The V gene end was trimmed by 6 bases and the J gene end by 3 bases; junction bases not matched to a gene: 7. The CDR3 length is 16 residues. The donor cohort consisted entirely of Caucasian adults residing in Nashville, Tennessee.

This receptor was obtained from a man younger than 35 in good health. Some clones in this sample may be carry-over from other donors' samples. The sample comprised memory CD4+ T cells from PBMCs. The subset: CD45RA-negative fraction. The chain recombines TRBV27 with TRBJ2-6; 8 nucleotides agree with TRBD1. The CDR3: CASRSTGGVGANVLTF. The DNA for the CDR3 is TGTGCCAGCAGGAGTACAGGGGGAGTTGGGGCCAACGTCCTGACTTTC.